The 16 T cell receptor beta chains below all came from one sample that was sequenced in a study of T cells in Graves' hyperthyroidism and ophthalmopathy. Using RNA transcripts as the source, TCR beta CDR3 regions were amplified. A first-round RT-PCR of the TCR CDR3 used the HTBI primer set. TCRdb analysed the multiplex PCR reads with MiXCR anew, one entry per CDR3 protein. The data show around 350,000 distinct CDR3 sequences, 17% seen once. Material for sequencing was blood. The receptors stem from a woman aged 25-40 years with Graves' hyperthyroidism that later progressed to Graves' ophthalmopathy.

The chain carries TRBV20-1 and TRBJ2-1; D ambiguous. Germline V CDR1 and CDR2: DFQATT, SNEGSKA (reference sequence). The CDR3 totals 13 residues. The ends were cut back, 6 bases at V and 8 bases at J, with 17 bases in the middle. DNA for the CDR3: TGCAGTGCAGAGGACCCTAGTAACGATGAGCAGTTCTTC. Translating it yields CSAEDPSNDEQFF.

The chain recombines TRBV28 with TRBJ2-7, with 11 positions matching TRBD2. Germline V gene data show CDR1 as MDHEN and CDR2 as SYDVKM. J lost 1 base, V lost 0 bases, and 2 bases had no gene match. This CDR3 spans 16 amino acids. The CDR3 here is CASSLWASGGSYEQYF. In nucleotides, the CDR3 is TGTGCCAGCAGTTTATGGGCTAGCGGGGGGTCCTACGAGCAGTACTTC.

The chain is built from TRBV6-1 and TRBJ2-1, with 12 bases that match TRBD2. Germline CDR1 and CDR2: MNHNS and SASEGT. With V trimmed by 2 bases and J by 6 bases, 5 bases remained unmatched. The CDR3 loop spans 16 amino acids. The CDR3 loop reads CASSEPRLAGVNEQFF. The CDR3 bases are TGTGCCAGCAGTGAACCTAGACTAGCGGGAGTCAATGAGCAGTTCTTC.

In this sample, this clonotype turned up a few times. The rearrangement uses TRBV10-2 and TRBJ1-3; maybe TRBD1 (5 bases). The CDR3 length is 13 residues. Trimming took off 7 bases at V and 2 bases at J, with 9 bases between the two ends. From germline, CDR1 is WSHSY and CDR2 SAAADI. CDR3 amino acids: CASIAGPGNTIYF. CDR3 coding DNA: TGCGCCAGCATAGCAGGGCCTGGAAACACCATATATTTT.

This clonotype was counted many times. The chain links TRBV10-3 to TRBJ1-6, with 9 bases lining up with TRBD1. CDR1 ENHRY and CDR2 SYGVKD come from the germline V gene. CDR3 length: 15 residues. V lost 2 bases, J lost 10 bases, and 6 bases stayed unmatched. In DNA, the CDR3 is TGTGCCATCAGTGAGGGATTGACAGGGGGATCACCCCTCCACTTT. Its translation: CAISEGLTGGSPLHF.

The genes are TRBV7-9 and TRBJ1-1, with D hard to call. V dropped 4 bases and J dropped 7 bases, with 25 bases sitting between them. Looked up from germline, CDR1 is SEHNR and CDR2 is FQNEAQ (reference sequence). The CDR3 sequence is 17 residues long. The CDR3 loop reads CASSSLPETLGKSEAFF. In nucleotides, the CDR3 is TGTGCCAGCAGCTCCCTTCCTGAGACGCTAGGGAAAAGTGAAGCTTTCTTT. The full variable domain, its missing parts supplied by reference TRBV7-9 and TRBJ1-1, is DTGVSQNPRHKITKRGQNVTFRCDPISEHNRLYWYRQTLGQGPEFLTYFQNEAQLEKSRLLSDRFSAERPKGSFSTLEIQRTEQGDSAMYLCASSSLPETLGKSEAFFGQGTRLTVV.

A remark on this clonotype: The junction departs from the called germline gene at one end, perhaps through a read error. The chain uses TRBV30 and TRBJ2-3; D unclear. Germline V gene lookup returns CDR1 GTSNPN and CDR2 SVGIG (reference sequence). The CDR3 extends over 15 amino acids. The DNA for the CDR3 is TGTGCCTGGAGTCCCGGTCTCCATCGTACAGATACGCCGTATTTT. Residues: CAWSPGLHRTDTPYF. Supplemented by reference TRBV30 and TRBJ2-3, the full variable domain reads SQTIHQWPATLVQPVGSPLSLECTVEGTSNPNLYWYRQAAGRGLQLLFYSVGIGQISSEVPQNLSASRPQDRQFILSSKKLLLSDSGFYLCAWSPGLHRTDTPYFGPGTRLTVL.

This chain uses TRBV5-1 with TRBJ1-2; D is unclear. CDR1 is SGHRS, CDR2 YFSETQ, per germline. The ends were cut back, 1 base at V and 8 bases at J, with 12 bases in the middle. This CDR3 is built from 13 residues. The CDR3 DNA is TGCGCCAGCAGCTTGTTCACAGAGGGAGGCTACACCTTC. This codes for CASSLFTEGGYTF.

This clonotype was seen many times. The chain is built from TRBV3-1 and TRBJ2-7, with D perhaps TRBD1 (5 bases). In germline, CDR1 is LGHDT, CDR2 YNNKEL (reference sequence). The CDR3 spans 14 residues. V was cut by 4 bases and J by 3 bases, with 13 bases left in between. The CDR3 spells CASSRLGVSYEQYF. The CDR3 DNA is TGTGCCAGCAGCCGGCTAGGGGTTAGCTACGAGCAGTACTTC.

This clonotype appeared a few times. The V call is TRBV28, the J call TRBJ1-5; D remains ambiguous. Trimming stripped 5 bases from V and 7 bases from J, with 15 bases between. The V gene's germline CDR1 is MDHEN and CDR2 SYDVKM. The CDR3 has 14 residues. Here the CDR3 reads CASSRGTGGQPQHF. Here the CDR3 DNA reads TGTGCCAGCAGTCGAGGTACTGGCGGACAGCCCCAGCATTTT. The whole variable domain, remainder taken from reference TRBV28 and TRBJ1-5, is DVKVTQSSRYLVKRTGEKVFLECVQDMDHENMFWYRQDPGLGLRLIYFSYDVKMKEKGDIPEGYSVSREKKERFSLILESASTNQTSMYLCASSRGTGGQPQHFGDGTRLSIL.

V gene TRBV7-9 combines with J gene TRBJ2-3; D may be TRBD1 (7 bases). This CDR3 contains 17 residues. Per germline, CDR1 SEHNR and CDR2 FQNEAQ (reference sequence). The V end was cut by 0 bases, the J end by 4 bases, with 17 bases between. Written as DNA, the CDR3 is TGTGCCAGCAGCTTAGCCTCAGGGGGGATAGGGTCAGATACGCAGTATTTT. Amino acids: CASSLASGGIGSDTQYF.

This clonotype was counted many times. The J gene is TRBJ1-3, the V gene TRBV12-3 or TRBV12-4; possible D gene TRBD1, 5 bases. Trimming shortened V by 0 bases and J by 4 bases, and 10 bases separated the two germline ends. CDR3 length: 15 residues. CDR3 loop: CASSLAPAGGNTIYF. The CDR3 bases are TGTGCCAGCAGTTTAGCGCCGGCAGGGGGAAACACCATATATTTT.

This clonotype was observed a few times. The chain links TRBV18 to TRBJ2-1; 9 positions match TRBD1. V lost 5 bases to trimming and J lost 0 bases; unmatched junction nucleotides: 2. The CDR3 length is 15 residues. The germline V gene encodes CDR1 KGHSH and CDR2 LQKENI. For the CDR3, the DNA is TGTGCCAGCTCAACGACAGGGGGCTCCTACAATGAGCAGTTCTTC. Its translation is CASSTTGGSYNEQFF.

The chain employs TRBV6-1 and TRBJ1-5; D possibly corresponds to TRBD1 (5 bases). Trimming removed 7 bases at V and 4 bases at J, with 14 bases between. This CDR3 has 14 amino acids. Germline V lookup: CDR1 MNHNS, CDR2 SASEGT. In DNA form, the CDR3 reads TGTGCCAGCACTAAGACGGGGGAGAATCAGCCCCAGCATTTT. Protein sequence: CASTKTGENQPQHF.

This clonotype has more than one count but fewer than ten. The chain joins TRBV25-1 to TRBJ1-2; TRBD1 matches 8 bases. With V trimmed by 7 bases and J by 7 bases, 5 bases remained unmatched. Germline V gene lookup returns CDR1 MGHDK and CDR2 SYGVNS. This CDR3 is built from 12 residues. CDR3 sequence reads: CASNQGAGGYTF. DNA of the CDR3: TGTGCCAGCAACCAGGGGGCGGGTGGCTACACCTTC.

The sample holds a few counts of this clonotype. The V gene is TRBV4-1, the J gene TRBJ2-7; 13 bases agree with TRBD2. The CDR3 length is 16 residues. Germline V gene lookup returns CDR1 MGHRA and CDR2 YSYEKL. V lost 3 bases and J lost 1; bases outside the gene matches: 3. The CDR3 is CASSQGLAGRSYEQYF. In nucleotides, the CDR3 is TGCGCCAGCAGCCAGGGACTAGCGGGACGATCCTACGAGCAGTACTTC.